Following are 20 T cell receptor beta chains from one sample sequenced in a study of T cells after yellow fever vaccination (dated by TCRdb to between 2018 and 2021). The sample's treatment or condition label, decoded: live attenuated yellow fever vaccine strain. To prepare the library, 5' RACE was applied. Sequencing took place on an Illumina HiSeq 2500. Clones were called with MiXCR by TCRdb after fastp trimmed the public reads at Q25, and only in-frame beta chains were retained. One record per CDR3 amino acid sequence lists the most common genes and DNA. In this sample the table shows around 250,000 distinct CDR3 sequences, 6% to 7.5% of which occur a single time. Approximately 0.85% of the sample is held by the ten biggest clonotypes. Sample: CD4+ T cells sorted from PBMCs, taken 15 days after the yellow fever booster vaccination. Every receptor here comes from a man younger than 40 who received the YFV17D yellow fever vaccine.

This clonotype turned up a few times. This chain joins TRBV7-2 and TRBJ2-2, with 7 bases matching TRBD2. Trimming cost V 2 bases and J 0 bases; bases outside gene matches: 6. CDR1 and CDR2 (germline): SGHTA, FQGNSA. The CDR3 covers 17 residues. CDR3 loop: CASSLLMGGPNTGELFF. The CDR3 coding sequence is TGTGCCAGCAGCTTACTGATGGGAGGGCCGAACACCGGGGAGCTGTTTTTT.

This clonotype was recorded many times. The chain uses TRBV10-3 and TRBJ2-3; 11 nucleotides agree with TRBD2. CDR3 length: 16 amino acids. The V and J ends lost 4 bases and 7 bases, in that order; junction bases with no gene match: 10. In germline, CDR1 is ENHRY, CDR2 SYGVKD. The DNA for the CDR3 is TGTGCCATCAGTGGCGCACTAGCGGGAGCTATGTATACGCAGTATTTT. Translation gives CAISGALAGAMYTQYF.

This clonotype appeared a few times. V is TRBV28 and J is TRBJ2-7; possible D gene TRBD1, 6 bases. This CDR3 is 15 amino acids long. The V end was cut by 6 bases, the J end by 2 bases, with 17 bases between. Germline assignment: CDR1 MDHEN and CDR2 SYDVKM. CDR3 coding DNA: TGTGCCAGCAGCGCTAACAGGGCTTCTACCTACGAGCAGTACTTC. It is translated as CASSANRASTYEQYF.

J is TRBJ2-7 and V is TRBV5-1, with D possibly matching TRBD1 (6 bases). There are 14 residues in the CDR3. The ends were cut back, 4 bases at V and 0 bases at J, with 11 bases in the middle. CDR1 SGHRS and CDR2 YFSETQ come from the germline V gene. The CDR3, as DNA: TGCGCCAGCAGCGGACAGATCGGCTCCTACGAGCAGTACTTC. Translated, it gives CASSGQIGSYEQYF.

This rearrangement joins TRBV18 to TRBJ2-5, with a weak D call TRBD1 (6 bases). The CDR3 extends over 12 amino acids. CDR1 KGHSH and CDR2 LQKENI come from the germline V gene. V was trimmed by 2 bases and J by 7 bases, leaving 8 bases between them. The chain's CDR3 is CASSPIQGTQYF. The CDR3 DNA sequence: TGTGCCAGCTCACCAATACAGGGGACCCAGTACTTC. Filled out from reference TRBV18 and TRBJ2-5, the complete variable domain reads NAGVMQNPRHLVRRRGQEARLRCSPMKGHSHVYWYRQLPEEGLKFMVYLQKENIIDESGMPKERFSAEFPKEGPSILRIQQVVRGDSAAYFCASSPIQGTQYFGPGTRLLVL.

This clonotype was counted only a few times. The chain has TRBV7-6 and TRBJ2-5; TRBD1 is a possible D gene (6 bases). Trimming took 3 bases from V and 0 from J, leaving 8 bases between them. Germline loops: CDR1 SGHVS, CDR2 FNYEAQ. The CDR3 sequence is 14 residues long. The CDR3 bases are TGTGCCAGCAGCTTTGGACAGCACCAAGAGACCCAGTACTTC. This gives the protein CASSFGQHQETQYF.

This clonotype came up many times. The V call is TRBV5-1, the J call TRBJ1-4, with D possibly being TRBD1 (6 bases). Deletions cut 1 base from V and 8 bases from J, with 15 bases between. CDR3 size: 15 residues. Germline assignment: CDR1 SGHRS and CDR2 YFSETQ. The CDR3 bases are TGCGCCAGCAGCTTGTTCCCGGGCCAGGGGGAAAAACTGTTTTTT. Amino acids: CASSLFPGQGEKLFF.

This clonotype was observed many times. This sequence joins TRBV10-3 and TRBJ2-6; D not resolved. The V gene lost 3 bases and the J gene lost 3 bases, with 9 bases spanning the gap. Germline CDR1 reads ENHRY; CDR2 reads SYGVKD. This CDR3 is built from 15 residues. In DNA form, the CDR3 reads TGTGCCATCAGTGATGGGGAAGGTGGGGCCAACGTCCTGACTTTC. Translating gives CAISDGEGGANVLTF.

The chain recombines TRBV5-6 with TRBJ2-2; 7 bases agree with TRBD1. V shed 1 base, J shed 3 bases, and the junction held 9 bases outside the gene matches. CDR3 length: 17 amino acids. CDR1 and CDR2 from the germline V gene are SGHDT and YYEEEE. CDR3 in amino acids: CASSLNLRDRDTGELFF. The CDR3 region has the DNA TGTGCCAGCAGCTTGAATCTGCGAGACAGGGACACCGGGGAGCTGTTTTTT.

This clonotype was seen only a few times. This chain connects TRBV25-1 to TRBJ2-7; D ambiguous. Germline loops: CDR1 MGHDK, CDR2 SYGVNS. There are 13 residues in the CDR3. The V gene lost 1 base and the J gene lost 0 bases, with 4 bases spanning the gap. CDR3 residues: CASSEFSSYEQYF. CDR3 bases: TGTGCCAGCAGTGAATTTTCCTCCTACGAGCAGTACTTC.

CDR3 DNA sequence: TGTGCCAGTAGTATCGTCCCGGGACAGAAATACGAGCAGTACTTC. This encodes CASSIVPGQKYEQYF. The chain couples TRBV19 to TRBJ2-7; 7 nucleotides match TRBD1. After removal of 3 bases from V and 4 bases from J, the junction contained 9 bases not matched to a gene. Germline values: CDR1 LNHDA, CDR2 SQIVND (reference sequence). The CDR3 covers 15 residues. Full variable domain (missing parts from reference TRBV19 and TRBJ2-7): DGGITQSPKYLFRKEGQNVTLSCEQNLNHDAMYWYRQDPGQGLRLIYYSQIVNDFQKGDIAEGYSVSREKKESFPLTVTSAQKNPTAFYLCASSIVPGQKYEQYFGPGTRLTVT.

The V gene is TRBV10-1, the J gene TRBJ2-7, with D perhaps given as TRBD1 or TRBD2 (5 bases each). Trimming left V 10 bases short and J 3 bases short, with 16 bases between. The CDR3 is 13 residues long. In germline, CDR1 is WNHNN, CDR2 SYGVQD (reference sequence). CDR3: CANQGTGNYEQYF. The CDR3 DNA reads TGCGCCAACCAAGGGACGGGGAACTACGAGCAGTACTTC.

This clonotype was observed many times. The chain has TRBV20-1 and TRBJ2-3; 8 bases are a match to TRBD1. Germline loops: CDR1 DFQATT, CDR2 SNEGSKA (reference sequence). V lost 3 bases and J lost 4; bases outside the gene matches: 6. The length of the CDR3 is 14 residues. Here the CDR3 DNA reads TGCAGTGCTAGTAACAGGGGGGTCGCAGATACGCAGTATTTT. Its protein is CSASNRGVADTQYF.

The chain links TRBV7-2 to TRBJ2-2, with a tentative D call TRBD1 (5 bases). The CDR3 spans 15 residues. Germline loops: CDR1 SGHTA, CDR2 FQGNSA. Trimming shortened V by 1 base and J by 5 bases, and 11 bases separated the two germline ends. The CDR3 loop is CASSLVRVGTGELFF. The DNA of the CDR3 is TGTGCCAGCAGCTTAGTCAGGGTCGGAACCGGGGAGCTGTTTTTT.

This clonotype was recorded at least ten times. The rearrangement uses TRBV7-8 and TRBJ2-7; D might be TRBD2 (7 bases). The germline CDR1 and CDR2 sequences are SGHVS and FQNEAQ. This CDR3 has 15 residues. V was cut by 0 bases and J by 0 bases, with 9 bases left in between. CDR3 nucleotides: TGTGCCAGCAGCTTAGCAGGGGGGGTCTCCTACGAGCAGTACTTC. Translating it yields CASSLAGGVSYEQYF.

Many counts were recorded for this clonotype. The rearrangement uses TRBV5-6 and TRBJ2-7; D might be TRBD1 (5 bases). Deletions cut 4 bases from V and 8 bases from J, with 19 bases between. This CDR3 contains 14 residues. In germline, CDR1 is SGHDT, CDR2 YYEEEE. The CDR3 bases are TGTGCCAGCAGCACCACGGCAGGGTTTCTCAAGCAGTACTTC. This gives the protein CASSTTAGFLKQYF.

This clonotype has more than one count but fewer than ten. The chain is built from TRBV15 and TRBJ1-5; D is unresolved. The CDR3 contains 14 residues. Trimming removed 2 bases at V and 0 bases at J, with 5 bases between. Germline values: CDR1 LNHNV, CDR2 YYDKDF (reference sequence). CDR3 nucleotides: TGTGCCACCAGCAGACCTTCTAGCAATCAGCCCCAGCATTTT. The encoded protein is CATSRPSSNQPQHF.

The CDR3 DNA reads TGCGCCAGCAGCTTGTCTGGGGGATTTTACAATGAGCAGTTCTTC. Translated: CASSLSGGFYNEQFF. The V gene is TRBV5-1, the J gene TRBJ2-1; either TRBD1 or TRBD2 may fit D (5 bases each). The CDR3 is 15 amino acids. The germline gives CDR1 SGHRS, CDR2 YFSETQ. The germline V and J ends were trimmed by 1 base and 4 bases, with 12 bases remaining between them.

This clonotype turned up a few times. The chain recombines TRBV6-5 with TRBJ2-7, with TRBD1 matching 7 bases. The germline CDR1 and CDR2 sequences are MNHEY and SVGAGI. Trimming took 7 bases from V and 6 from J; bases not matched to a gene: 12. CDR3 size: 14 residues. Written as DNA, the CDR3 is TGTGCCAGCACGCCGGGACAGCAATTCTCCGAGCAGTACTTC. As protein: CASTPGQQFSEQYF.

This clonotype was counted at least ten times. Compared with germline, one end of the junction differs, possibly owing to a read error. The rearrangement links TRBV7-7 to TRBJ2-1, with D perhaps matching TRBD2 (5 bases). The CDR3 is 14 residues long. The germline V gene has CDR1 SSHAT and CDR2 FNYEAQ (reference sequence). The CDR3 nucleotides are TGTGCTAGCAGCCTCATACCCAACGGGGATGAGCAGTTCTTC. Translated, it gives CASSLIPNGDEQFF. The full variable domain, in which reference TRBV7-7 and TRBJ2-1 provide the parts outside the CDR3, is GAGVSQSPRYKVTKRGQDVTLRCDPISSHATLYWYQQALGQGPEFLTYFNYEAQPDKSGLPSDRFSAERPEGSISTLTIQRTEQRDSAMYRCASSLIPNGDEQFFGPGTRLTVL.